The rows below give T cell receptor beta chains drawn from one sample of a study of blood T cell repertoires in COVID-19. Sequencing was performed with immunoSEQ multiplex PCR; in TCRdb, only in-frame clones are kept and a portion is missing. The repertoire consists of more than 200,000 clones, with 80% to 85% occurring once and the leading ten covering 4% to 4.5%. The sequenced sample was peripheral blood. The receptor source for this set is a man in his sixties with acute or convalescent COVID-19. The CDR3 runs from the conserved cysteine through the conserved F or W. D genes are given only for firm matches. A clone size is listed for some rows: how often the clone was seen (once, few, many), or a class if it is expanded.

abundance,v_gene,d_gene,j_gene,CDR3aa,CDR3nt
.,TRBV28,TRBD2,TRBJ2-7,CASSLWGQGLLPYEQYF,TGTGCCAGCAGTTTATGGGGGCAGGGACTACTTCCCTACGAGCAGTACTTC
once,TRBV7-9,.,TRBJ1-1,CASMTTVNTEAFF,TGTGCCAGCATGACGACAGTGAACACTGAAGCTTTCTTT
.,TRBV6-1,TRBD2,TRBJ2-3,CASSENGGGTDTQYF,TGTGCCAGCAGTGAAAACGGGGGGGGCACAGATACGCAGTATTTT
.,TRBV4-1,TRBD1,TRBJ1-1,CASSPGTATEAFF,TGCGCCAGCAGCCCAGGGACAGCCACTGAAGCTTTCTTT
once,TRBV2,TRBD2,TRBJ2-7,CASKEGTSGTEQYF,TGTGCCAGCAAAGAAGGGACTAGCGGGACCGAGCAGTACTTC
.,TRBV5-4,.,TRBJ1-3,CASSQDNSGNTIYF,TGTGCCAGCAGCCAGGACAACTCTGGAAACACCATATATTTT
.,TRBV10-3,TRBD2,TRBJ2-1,CAITPGLAGGYEQFF,TGTGCCATCACCCCGGGACTAGCGGGGGGGTATGAGCAGTTCTTC
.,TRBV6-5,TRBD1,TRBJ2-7,CASSYSGQGSYEQYF,TGTGCCAGCAGTTACTCGGGACAGGGGTCGTACGAGCAGTACTTC
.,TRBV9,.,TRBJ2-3,CASSVAGRSTDTQYF,TGTGCCAGCAGCGTAGCAGGCCGTAGCACAGATACGCAGTATTTT
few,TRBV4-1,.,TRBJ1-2,CASSQDIGAYGYTF,TGCGCCAGCAGCCAAGATATTGGGGCCTATGGCTACACCTTC
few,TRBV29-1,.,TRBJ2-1,CSPGVFGNEQFF,TGCAGCCCCGGGGTGTTCGGCAATGAGCAGTTCTTC
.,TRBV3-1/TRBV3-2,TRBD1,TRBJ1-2,CASSQGQGKNYGYTF,TGTGCCAGCAGCCAGGGACAGGGAAAAAACTATGGCTACACCTTC
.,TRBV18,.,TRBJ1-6,CASSPREHGPGSPLHF,TGTGCCAGCTCACCACGGGAGCACGGGCCCGGGTCACCCCTCCACTTT
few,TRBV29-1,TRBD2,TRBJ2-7,CSVGGLRYEQYF,TGCAGCGTTGGGGGACTACGGTACGAGCAGTACTTC
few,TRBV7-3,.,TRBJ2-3,CASSLGRGGDTQYF,TGTGCCAGCAGCTTAGGAAGGGGAGGAGATACGCAGTATTTT
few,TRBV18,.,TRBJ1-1,CASSRTLGGNTEAFF,TGTGCCAGCTCCCGGACACTCGGTGGGAACACTGAAGCTTTCTTT
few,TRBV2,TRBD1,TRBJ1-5,CASSKDRGSNQPQHF,TGTGCCAGCAGTAAGGACAGGGGGAGCAATCAGCCCCAGCATTTT
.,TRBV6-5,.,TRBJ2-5,CASSYSIGGLQETQYF,TGTGCCAGCAGTTACTCGATAGGTGGACTGCAAGAGACCCAGTACTTC
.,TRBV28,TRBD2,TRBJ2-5,CASSRGVAGRWETQYF,TGTGCCAGCAGTCGGGGGGTAGCGGGTCGGTGGGAGACCCAGTACTTC
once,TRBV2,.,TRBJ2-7,CATSLLAAYEQYF,TGTGCCACGTCCCTGTTGGCGGCCTACGAGCAGTACTTC
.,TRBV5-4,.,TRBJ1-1,CASSREQGNTEAFF,TGTGCCAGCAGCCGGGAACAGGGGAACACTGAAGCTTTCTTT
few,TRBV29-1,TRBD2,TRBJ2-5,CSVEILAGGRETQYF,TGCAGCGTTGAAATACTAGCGGGGGGCCGGGAGACCCAGTACTTC
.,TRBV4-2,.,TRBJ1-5,CASSQEGADRNQPQHF,TGTGCCAGCAGCCAAGAAGGGGCAGACCGCAATCAGCCCCAGCATTTT
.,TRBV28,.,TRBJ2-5,CASSRAGTQETQYF,TGTGCCAGCAGTCGGGCGGGGACCCAAGAGACCCAGTACTTC
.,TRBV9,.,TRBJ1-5,CASGGLGRNQPQHF,TGTGCCAGCGGCGGTTTGGGGCGCAATCAGCCCCAGCATTTT
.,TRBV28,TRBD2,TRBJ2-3,CASSLEASGRRTDTQYF,TGTGCCAGCAGTTTAGAGGCTAGCGGGAGGCGCACAGATACGCAGTATTTT
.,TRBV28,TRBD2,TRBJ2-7,CASSVGLAGGSGEQYF,TGTGCCAGCAGTGTCGGGCTAGCGGGAGGGTCGGGCGAGCAGTACTTC
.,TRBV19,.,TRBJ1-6,CASSDIADTWGSPLHF,TGTGCCAGTAGCGACATTGCGGACACTTGGGGTTCACCCCTCCACTTT
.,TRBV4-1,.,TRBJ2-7,CASSPVPPTSGEQYF,TGCGCCAGCAGCCCCGTACCCCCGACATCTGGGGAGCAGTACTTC
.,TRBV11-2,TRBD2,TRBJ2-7,CASSMGLAGADEQYF,TGTGCCAGCAGCATGGGACTAGCGGGAGCCGACGAGCAGTACTTC
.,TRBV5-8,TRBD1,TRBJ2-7,CASSPAGTASYEQYF,TGTGCCAGCAGCCCCGCCGGGACAGCCTCATACGAGCAGTACTTC
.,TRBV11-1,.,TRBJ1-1,CASKEAWTENTEAFF,TGTGCCAGCAAGGAAGCGTGGACAGAAAACACTGAAGCTTTCTTT
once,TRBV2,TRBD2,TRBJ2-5,CARNSGTSKGTQYF,TGTGCCAGGAACTCCGGGACTAGCAAAGGGACCCAGTACTTC
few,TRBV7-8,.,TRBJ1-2,CASSLKQGTLNYGYTF,TGTGCCAGCAGCCTCAAACAGGGAACTCTCAACTATGGCTACACCTTC
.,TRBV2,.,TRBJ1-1,CASRAQYTEAFF,TGTGCCAGCAGGGCCCAGTACACTGAAGCTTTCTTT
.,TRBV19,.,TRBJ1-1,CASSDETGPPSEAFF,TGTGCCAGTAGTGACGAGACAGGCCCCCCATCTGAAGCTTTCTTT
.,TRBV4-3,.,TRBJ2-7,CASSQVVGFEQYF,TGCGCCAGCAGCCAAGTGGTCGGGTTTGAGCAGTACTTC
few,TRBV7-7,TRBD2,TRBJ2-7,CASSRDSGREHYEQYF,TGTGCTAGCAGCCGCGACAGCGGGAGAGAGCACTACGAGCAGTACTTC
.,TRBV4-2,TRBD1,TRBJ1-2,CASSPTGGSGNYGYTF,TGTGCCAGCAGCCCAACAGGGGGATCCGGTAACTATGGCTACACCTTC
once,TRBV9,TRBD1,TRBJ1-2,CASSASRGLGYTF,TGTGCCAGCAGCGCTTCCAGGGGGCTCGGCTACACCTTC
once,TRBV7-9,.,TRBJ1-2,CASSLAQASSGYTF,TGTGCCAGCAGCTTAGCGCAGGCCAGTAGTGGCTACACCTTC
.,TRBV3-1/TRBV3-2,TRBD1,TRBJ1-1,CASSQGTGRSTEAFF,TGTGCCAGCAGCCAGGGGACAGGGAGAAGCACTGAAGCTTTCTTT